This T cell receptor (beta chain) is from a study of blood T cell repertoires in COVID-19. CDR3 length: 15 residues. Germline trimming cut 5 bases from V and 7 bases from J; bases unmatched to any gene: 8. In germline, CDR1 is ENHRY, CDR2 SYGVKD. The table came from immunoSEQ multiplex PCR; TCRdb's copy has only in-frame clones and leaves some out. The sample carries roughly 260,000 clones, around 85% recorded once. The chain is built from TRBV10-3 and TRBJ1-5; TRBD1 matches 10 bases. Sample: peripheral blood. This sequence was found in a woman in her 40s with active or convalescent COVID-19. CDR3: CAISKTGGAEQPQHF. In DNA form, the CDR3 reads TGTGCCATCAGTAAGACAGGGGGCGCCGAGCAGCCCCAGCATTTT.